A single sample is the source of the 20 T cell receptor beta chains below, sequenced in a study of spatial heterogeneity in lung cancer. Via MiXCR, TCRdb re-called the 5' RACE reads, giving one row per CDR3 protein. In the table there are 35,000 to 45,000 distinct CDR3 sequences, more than 20% of which are singletons. The time point: blood at routine non-recurrence follow-up after resection. Sample: PBMCs, taken at follow-up. These receptors were taken from a female donor with early-stage non-small cell lung cancer.

The chain uses TRBV2 and TRBJ1-2; unclear D gene. Trimming left V 4 bases short and J 7 bases short, with 7 bases between. This CDR3 spans 11 amino acids. Per germline, CDR1 SNHLY and CDR2 FYNNEI. Written as DNA, the CDR3 is TGTGCCAGCAGTGTCGGCTTTGGCTACACCTTC. It codes for CASSVGFGYTF.

This clonotype has only a few counts. The chain has TRBV19 and TRBJ2-1; D is unclear. CDR1 is LNHDA and CDR2 is SQIVND in the germline V gene (reference sequence). V was clipped by 6 bases and J by 12 bases, with 15 bases between them. The CDR3 contains 12 residues. The CDR3 reads CASSPLGKGQFF. The CDR3 DNA sequence: TGTGCCAGTAGCCCACTGGGCAAGGGGCAGTTCTTC.

Turning to this clonotype: A much larger clone sits a single nucleotide away, making a read error possible. The chain employs TRBV3-1 and TRBJ2-2, with D unresolved. CDR1 and CDR2 (germline): LGHDT, YNNKEL (reference sequence). The CDR3 consists of 14 residues. In nucleotides, the CDR3 is TGTGTCAGCAGCCAAGATTTAAGCACCGGGGAGCTGTTTTTT. Its protein is CVSSQDLSTGELFF.

This clonotype came up a few times. The genes are TRBV9 and TRBJ1-3, with TRBD1 as a possible D gene (5 bases). In germline, CDR1 is SGDLS, CDR2 YYNGEE. V was shortened by 4 bases and J by 4 bases, with 15 bases between the two germline ends. This CDR3 is built from 15 residues. This CDR3 reads CASSPGGGTGNTIYF. For the CDR3, the DNA is TGTGCCAGCAGCCCAGGTGGGGGGACGGGAAACACCATATATTTT.

In its sample, this clonotype was seen many times. The V call is TRBV7-6, the J call TRBJ1-6, with D tentatively TRBD1 (5 bases). The length of the CDR3 is 15 residues. V dropped 5 bases and J dropped 7 bases, with 15 bases sitting between them. Germline CDR1 and CDR2: SGHVS and FNYEAQ. The CDR3 spells CASSPDRQTNSPLHF. The DNA for the CDR3 is TGTGCCAGCAGCCCAGACCGACAGACAAATTCACCCCTCCACTTT.

The rearrangement joins TRBV9 to TRBJ2-3; 8 positions agree with TRBD1. V gave up 0 bases and J gave up 2 bases; unmatched junction bases: 2. CDR3 length: 15 residues. Germline lookup yields CDR1 SGDLS and CDR2 YYNGEE. CDR3 coding DNA: TGTGCCAGCAGCGTAGGTCAGGGGGCCACAGATACGCAGTATTTT. The encoded protein is CASSVGQGATDTQYF.

This clonotype appeared many times. This chain joins TRBV10-3 and TRBJ2-5; the D is unclear. V lost 2 bases and J lost 2, with 9 bases in between. Per germline, CDR1 ENHRY and CDR2 SYGVKD. The CDR3 runs 14 residues. The CDR3 DNA sequence: TGTGCCATCAGTGAGAATACCAAACAAGAGACCCAGTACTTC. Translation gives CAISENTKQETQYF.

This chain uses TRBV28 with TRBJ2-5; 8 nucleotides agree with TRBD2. The CDR3 sequence is 15 residues long. Germline V gene data show CDR1 as MDHEN and CDR2 as SYDVKM. V shed 5 bases and J 1 base; nucleotides not matched to a gene: 6. CDR3 loop: CASSPGGVPQETQYF. The CDR3 DNA reads as TGTGCCAGCAGTCCGGGGGGGGTACCCCAAGAGACCCAGTACTTC.

This chain links TRBV3-1 with TRBJ1-1; D is perhaps TRBD1 (5 bases). Germline V gives CDR1 LGHDT, CDR2 YNNKEL (reference sequence). Deletions cut 3 bases from V and 2 bases from J, with 19 bases between. The length of the CDR3 is 17 residues. CDR3 sequence: CASSHLGHQGTNTEAFF. The CDR3 nucleotides read TGTGCCAGCAGCCACCTGGGCCACCAGGGCACTAACACTGAAGCTTTCTTT.

This chain links TRBV6-2 or TRBV6-3 with TRBJ1-1; D gene unclear. The V and J ends lost 2 bases and 4 bases respectively, with 8 bases between them. CDR3 length: 13 amino acids. The germline V gene encodes CDR1 MNHEY and CDR2 SVGEGT. The CDR3 region is CASSYGQTTEAFF. As DNA, the CDR3 is TGTGCCAGCAGTTACGGGCAGACCACTGAAGCTTTCTTT.

The chain is built from TRBV2 and TRBJ2-3; D is unclear. Trimming took 4 bases from V and 0 from J, leaving 8 bases between them. From germline, CDR1 is SNHLY and CDR2 FYNNEI. The CDR3 totals 14 residues. Here the CDR3 reads CASSVVLSTDTQYF. For the CDR3, the DNA is TGTGCCAGCAGTGTCGTCCTAAGCACAGATACGCAGTATTTT.

In this sample, this clonotype turned up once. The chain is built from TRBV12-3 or TRBV12-4 and TRBJ1-1; D might be TRBD1 (5 bases). This CDR3 is 11 amino acids long. Trimming took 3 bases from V and 11 from J, leaving 10 bases between them. The CDR3 nucleotides read TGTGCCAGCAGTTTGGACATCGGGGCTTTCTTT. Encoded protein: CASSLDIGAFF.

The V call is TRBV30, the J call TRBJ2-3; 12 bases match TRBD2. This CDR3 region has 19 residues. The V gene's germline CDR1 is GTSNPN and CDR2 SVGIG (reference sequence). V dropped 4 bases and J dropped 5; count of bases not matched to a gene: 19. The CDR3 nucleotides read TGTGCCTGGAAAAGGAGACCGGGACTAGCGGGTACACACGAAGATACGCAGTATTTT. Translation gives CAWKRRPGLAGTHEDTQYF.

This clonotype was seen at least ten times. The chain combines TRBV7-9 with TRBJ1-1, with D possibly TRBD1 on 5 matching bases. CDR3 length: 13 residues. The germline V gene has CDR1 SEHNR and CDR2 FQNEAQ (reference sequence). Trimming shortened V by 8 bases and J by 5 bases, and 15 bases separated the two germline ends. The CDR3 protein is CASAARARTEAFF. The CDR3 coding sequence is TGTGCCAGCGCTGCCAGGGCGCGGACTGAAGCTTTCTTT.

This clonotype was observed a few times. V usage is TRBV6-2 or TRBV6-3 and J usage is TRBJ1-6, with D possibly TRBD1 on 5 matching bases. CDR1 and CDR2 (germline): MNHEY, SVGEGT. The CDR3 loop spans 14 amino acids. V shed 5 bases and J shed 7 bases, with 12 bases lying between them. The CDR3 reads CASSEGRGNSPLHF. CDR3 nucleotides: TGTGCCAGCAGTGAGGGAAGGGGAAATTCACCCCTCCACTTT.

The gene calls are TRBV12-3 or TRBV12-4 and TRBJ1-2; TRBD1 agrees at 9 bases. V was clipped by 6 bases and J by 7 bases; unmatched bases: 6. There are 13 residues in the CDR3. CDR3 sequence (DNA): TGTGCCAGCAGCCGGACAGGGGTTAGTGGCTACACCTTC. This gives the protein CASSRTGVSGYTF.

This clonotype was seen at least ten times. The chain employs TRBV7-3 and TRBJ2-1; no clear D. Trimming shortened V by 5 bases and J by 8 bases, and 16 bases separated the two germline ends. CDR3 length equals 14 residues. Per germline, CDR1 SGHTA and CDR2 FQGTGA. CDR3 nucleotide sequence: TGTGCCAGCAGCCTACATCGGCCAAGCGATGAGCAGTTCTTC. This codes for CASSLHRPSDEQFF.

This clonotype showed up just once. V usage is TRBV2 and J usage is TRBJ2-3; TRBD2 might be the D (5 bases). The CDR3 length is 13 residues. Germline lookup yields CDR1 SNHLY and CDR2 FYNNEI. The V end lost 6 bases, the J end lost 7 bases, and 14 bases lay between the germline ends. The CDR3 here is CASRVAFWYTQYF. The CDR3 bases are TGTGCCAGCAGAGTAGCGTTTTGGTATACGCAGTATTTT.

A few counts support this clonotype. CDR3 bases: TGTGCCAGCAGCGTAGCAGGGGGTATCTACAATGAGCAGTTCTTC. This encodes CASSVAGGIYNEQFF. V is TRBV9 and J is TRBJ2-1, with TRBD1 matching over 7 bases. Germline lookup yields CDR1 SGDLS and CDR2 YYNGEE. This CDR3 region has 15 residues. V trimming: 0 bases; J trimming: 3 bases; junction bases outside the gene matches: 3.

There are many counts of this clonotype. V gene TRBV2 combines with J gene TRBJ1-1, with a possible D match to TRBD1 (6 bases). The CDR3 is 15 residues long. CDR1 is SNHLY, CDR2 FYNNEI, per germline. The ends were cut back, 2 bases at V and 2 bases at J, with 12 bases in the middle. The CDR3 DNA reads TGTGCCAGCAGTGAACGCGGACAGCTCAACACTGAAGCTTTCTTT. It is translated as CASSERGQLNTEAFF. Variable domain in full (rest from reference TRBV2 and TRBJ1-1): EPEVTQTPSHQVTQMGQEVILRCVPISNHLYFYWYRQILGQKVEFLVSFYNNEISEKSEIFDDQFSVERPDGSNFTLKIRSTKLEDSAMYFCASSERGQLNTEAFFGQGTRLTVV.